The rows below give T cell receptor beta chains drawn from one sample of a study of shared clonotypes between healthy human individuals. The protocol was immunoSEQ multiplex PCR, while the TCRdb copy is restricted to in-frame clones and leaves out a portion. The sample carries 1,500,000 or so clones, approximately 98.5% recorded once. Source material: naive CD4+ T cells sorted from blood. The receptor set was obtained from a young man in good health. Each CDR3 is given without its conserved first and last residue. Each record gives: V gene, CDR3 protein.

V gene: TRBV18; CDR3 protein: ASSPGAGTQPQH
V gene: TRBV11-3; CDR3 protein: ASSLEAKGRAF
V gene: TRBV9; CDR3 protein: ASSSGLAAGELF
V gene: TRBV14; CDR3 protein: ASSQTGTRLYEQY
V gene: TRBV5-5; CDR3 protein: ASTKPGQTTGELF
V gene: TRBV6-5; CDR3 protein: ASSPGSYNSPLH
V gene: TRBV27; CDR3 protein: ASSYVTGRLF
V gene: TRBV5-4; CDR3 protein: ASSGQRGNTGELF
V gene: TRBV18; CDR3 protein: ASSPLRQGQGNQPQH
V gene: TRBV5-1; CDR3 protein: ASSLARVGVYSQETQY
V gene: TRBV4-3; CDR3 protein: ASSQGAEVNYGYT
V gene: TRBV9; CDR3 protein: ASSVGAIFQDEQF
V gene: TRBV9; CDR3 protein: ASSPRVGGLETQY
V gene: TRBV20-1; CDR3 protein: SARETQY
V gene: TRBV6-5; CDR3 protein: ASSYLGDGYT
V gene: TRBV29-1; CDR3 protein: SVQRPGPRVMPNTEAF
V gene: TRBV6-1; CDR3 protein: ASIRREGYNEQF
V gene: TRBV5-4; CDR3 protein: ASSPSGSEETQY
V gene: TRBV10-3; CDR3 protein: AIQRSSSYNEQF
V gene: TRBV11-2; CDR3 protein: ASSLIAGGLKDTQY
V gene: TRBV2; CDR3 protein: ASRGLSYEQY
V gene: TRBV29-1; CDR3 protein: SVGTGVVGEQY
V gene: TRBV19; CDR3 protein: ASSMRQGGVRTEAF
V gene: TRBV4-1; CDR3 protein: ASSPGQPDLGGYT
V gene: TRBV5-1; CDR3 protein: ASSFLTGGTEAF
V gene: TRBV7-3; CDR3 protein: ASSAGTHTDTQY
V gene: TRBV28; CDR3 protein: ASNGATKTGELF
V gene: TRBV6-1; CDR3 protein: ASTPGHLSYEQY
V gene: TRBV7-6; CDR3 protein: ASSLADPDTQY
V gene: TRBV7-6; CDR3 protein: ASSFVVSGGPGEQF
V gene: TRBV30; CDR3 protein: AWMGQEDYNEQF
V gene: TRBV5-4; CDR3 protein: ASSSRGEAHEQY
V gene: TRBV11-3; CDR3 protein: ASSLGGLSANEQF
V gene: TRBV6-6; CDR3 protein: ASSVPPGGTEAF